What follows is one TCR beta chain and its context. What it recognizes is unknown. Assay: immunoSEQ multiplex PCR; the TCRdb copy retains only in-frame clones and omits some. The data hold around 150,000 clones, with 70% to 90% observed a single time. Trimming at V came to 4 bases and at J to 4 bases, leaving 5 bases not matched to a gene. This CDR3 contains 14 residues. Germline CDR1 reads LNHDA; CDR2 reads SQIVND (reference sequence). The sample is drawn from a study of T cell responses to AZD1222 COVID-19 vaccine. The study's findings and limits: The breadth and depth of Spike-specific TCRs increased once two AZD1222 doses had been given. Repertoires were obtained only post-peak T cell response. Across spike, vaccine-associated CD4 TCRs were found, dominant at 160-218 and 743-854.

The sequence came from an adult who received the AZD1222 COVID-19 vaccine. The chain has TRBV19 and TRBJ1-2; TRBD1 agrees at 8 bases. Sequenced material: peripheral blood, taken 28 days after the second AZD1222 dose. This CDR3 reads CASSRPGQAYGYTF. The CDR3, as DNA: TGTGCCAGTAGTAGGCCGGGACAGGCCTATGGCTACACCTTC.